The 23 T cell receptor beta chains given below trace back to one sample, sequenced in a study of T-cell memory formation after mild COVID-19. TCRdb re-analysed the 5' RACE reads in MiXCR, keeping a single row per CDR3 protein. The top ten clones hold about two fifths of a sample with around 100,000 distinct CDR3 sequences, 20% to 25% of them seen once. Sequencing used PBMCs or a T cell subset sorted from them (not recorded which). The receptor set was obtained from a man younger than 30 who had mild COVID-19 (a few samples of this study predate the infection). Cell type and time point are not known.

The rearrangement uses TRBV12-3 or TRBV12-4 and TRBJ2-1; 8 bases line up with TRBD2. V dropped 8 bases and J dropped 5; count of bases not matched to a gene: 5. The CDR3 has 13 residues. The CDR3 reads CASLRGGDNEQFF. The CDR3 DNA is TGTGCCAGCTTACGGGGGGGCGACAATGAGCAGTTCTTC.

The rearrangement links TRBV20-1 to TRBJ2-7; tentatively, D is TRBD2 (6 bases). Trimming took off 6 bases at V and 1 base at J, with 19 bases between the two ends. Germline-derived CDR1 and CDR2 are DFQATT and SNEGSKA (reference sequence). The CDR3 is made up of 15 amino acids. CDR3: CSAPNPGLQSYEQYV. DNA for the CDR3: TGCAGTGCCCCGAACCCGGGACTCCAGTCCTACGAGCAGTACGTC.

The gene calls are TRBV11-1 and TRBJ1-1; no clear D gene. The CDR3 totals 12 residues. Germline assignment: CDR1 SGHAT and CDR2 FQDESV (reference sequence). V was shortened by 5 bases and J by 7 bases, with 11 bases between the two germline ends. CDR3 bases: TGTGCCAGCAGCCCGGCGGGCCATGAAGCTTTCTTT. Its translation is CASSPAGHEAFF.

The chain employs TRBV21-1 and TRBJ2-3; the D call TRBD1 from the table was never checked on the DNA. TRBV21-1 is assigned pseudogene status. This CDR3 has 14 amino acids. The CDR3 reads CASSNTGGADTQYF. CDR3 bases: TGTGCCAGCAGCAATACAGGGGGCGCAGATACGCAGTATTTT.

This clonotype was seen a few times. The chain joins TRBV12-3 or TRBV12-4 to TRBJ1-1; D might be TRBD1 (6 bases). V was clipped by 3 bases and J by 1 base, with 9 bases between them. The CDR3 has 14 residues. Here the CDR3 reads CASSFGTQNTEAFF. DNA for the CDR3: TGTGCCAGCAGTTTTGGGACACAGAACACTGAAGCTTTCTTT.

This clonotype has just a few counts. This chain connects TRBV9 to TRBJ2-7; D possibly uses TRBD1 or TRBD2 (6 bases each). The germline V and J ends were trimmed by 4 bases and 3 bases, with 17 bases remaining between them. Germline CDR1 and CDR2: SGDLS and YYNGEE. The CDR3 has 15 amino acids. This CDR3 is CASSLDGGPGYEQYF. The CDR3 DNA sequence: TGTGCCAGCAGCCTAGATGGGGGGCCAGGCTACGAGCAGTACTTC.

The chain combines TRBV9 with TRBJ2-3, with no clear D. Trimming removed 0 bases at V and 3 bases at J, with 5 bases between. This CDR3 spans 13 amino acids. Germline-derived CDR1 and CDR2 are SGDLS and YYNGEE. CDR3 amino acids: CASSVGSTDTQYF. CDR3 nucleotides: TGTGCCAGCAGCGTAGGGTCGACAGATACGCAGTATTTT. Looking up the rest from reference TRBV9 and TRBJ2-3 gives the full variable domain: DSGVTQTPKHLITATGQRVTLRCSPRSGDLSVYWYQQSLDQGLQFLIQYYNGEERAKGNILERFSAQQFPDLHSELNLSSLELGDSALYFCASSVGSTDTQYFGPGTRLTVL.

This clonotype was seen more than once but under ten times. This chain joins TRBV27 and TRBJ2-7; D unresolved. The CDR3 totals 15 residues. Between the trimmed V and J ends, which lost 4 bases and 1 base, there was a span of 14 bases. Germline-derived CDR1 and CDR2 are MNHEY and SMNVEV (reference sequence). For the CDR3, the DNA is TGTGCCAGCAGTTCCAGCCAGTTGGTGTCCTACGAGCAGTACTTC. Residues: CASSSSQLVSYEQYF.

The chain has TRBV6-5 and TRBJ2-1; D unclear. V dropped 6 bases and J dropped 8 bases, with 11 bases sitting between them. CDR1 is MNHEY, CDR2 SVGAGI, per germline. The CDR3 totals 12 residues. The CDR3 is CASSALSDEQFF. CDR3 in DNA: TGTGCCAGCAGCGCATTATCGGATGAGCAGTTCTTC.

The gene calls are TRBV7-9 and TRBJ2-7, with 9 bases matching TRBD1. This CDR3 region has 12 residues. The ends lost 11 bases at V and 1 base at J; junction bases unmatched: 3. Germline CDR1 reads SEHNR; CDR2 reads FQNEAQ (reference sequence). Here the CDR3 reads CAQGQGSYEQYV. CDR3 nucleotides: TGTGCCCAGGGACAGGGATCCTACGAGCAGTACGTC.

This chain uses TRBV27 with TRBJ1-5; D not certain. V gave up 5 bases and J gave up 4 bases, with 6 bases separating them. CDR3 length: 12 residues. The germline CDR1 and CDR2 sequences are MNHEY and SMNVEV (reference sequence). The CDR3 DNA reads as TGTGCCAGCAGTGAAGGGAATCAGCCCCAGCATTTT. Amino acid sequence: CASSEGNQPQHF.

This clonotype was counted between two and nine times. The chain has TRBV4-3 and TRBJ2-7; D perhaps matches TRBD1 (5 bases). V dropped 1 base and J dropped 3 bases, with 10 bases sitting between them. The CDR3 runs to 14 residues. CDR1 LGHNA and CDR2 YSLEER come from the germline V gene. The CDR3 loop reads CASSQAGQGYEQYV. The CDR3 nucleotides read TGCGCCAGCAGCCAAGCGGGTCAGGGCTACGAGCAGTACGTC.

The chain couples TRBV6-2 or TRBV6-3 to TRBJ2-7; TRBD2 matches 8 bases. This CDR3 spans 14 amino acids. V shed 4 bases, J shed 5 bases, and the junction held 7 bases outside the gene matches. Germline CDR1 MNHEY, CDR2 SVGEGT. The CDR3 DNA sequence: TGTGCCAGCAGTTGGCGGGGGGACCTCGACGAGCAGTACTTC. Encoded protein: CASSWRGDLDEQYF.

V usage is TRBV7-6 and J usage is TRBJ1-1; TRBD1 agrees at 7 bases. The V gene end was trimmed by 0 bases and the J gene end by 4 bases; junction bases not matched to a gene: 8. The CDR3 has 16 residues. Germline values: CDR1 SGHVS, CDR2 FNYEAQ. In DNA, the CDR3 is TGTGCCAGCAGCTTAGCTTGGACAGGAGGGACCACTGAAGCTTTCTTT. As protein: CASSLAWTGGTTEAFF.

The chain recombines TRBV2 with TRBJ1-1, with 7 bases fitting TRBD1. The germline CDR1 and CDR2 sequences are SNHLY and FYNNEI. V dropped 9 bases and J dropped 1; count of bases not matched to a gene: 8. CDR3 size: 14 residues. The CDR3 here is CARTRQGGNTEAFF. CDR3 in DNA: TGTGCCAGGACCAGACAGGGAGGGAACACTGAAGCTTTCTTT.

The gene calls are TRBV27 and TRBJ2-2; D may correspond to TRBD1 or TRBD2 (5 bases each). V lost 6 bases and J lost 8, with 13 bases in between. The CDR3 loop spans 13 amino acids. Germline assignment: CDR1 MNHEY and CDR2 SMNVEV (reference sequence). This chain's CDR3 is CASRTAVAGELFF. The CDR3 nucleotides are TGTGCCAGCAGGACAGCGGTAGCTGGGGAGCTGTTTTTT.

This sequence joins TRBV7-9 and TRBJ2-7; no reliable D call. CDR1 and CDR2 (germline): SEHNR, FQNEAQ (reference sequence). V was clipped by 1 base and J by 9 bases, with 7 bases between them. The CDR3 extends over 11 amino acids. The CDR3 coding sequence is TGTGCCAGCAGCTTAGGGAGATGGCAGTACGTC. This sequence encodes CASSLGRWQYV.

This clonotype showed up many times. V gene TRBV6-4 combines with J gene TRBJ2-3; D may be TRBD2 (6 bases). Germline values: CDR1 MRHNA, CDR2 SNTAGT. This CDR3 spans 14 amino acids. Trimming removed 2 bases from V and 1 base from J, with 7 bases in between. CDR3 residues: CASSDGEGTDTQYF. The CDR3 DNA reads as TGTGCCAGCAGTGACGGGGAGGGCACAGATACGCAGTATTTT.

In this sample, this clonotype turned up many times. The CDR3 reads CASSYSGELTDTQYF. The CDR3 DNA reads as TGCGCCAGCAGCTACTCAGGAGAACTCACAGATACGCAGTATTTT. The rearrangement uses TRBV5-1 and TRBJ2-3; unclear D gene. This CDR3 has 15 residues. Germline values: CDR1 SGHRS, CDR2 YFSETQ. Trimming took off 3 bases at V and 2 bases at J, with 13 bases between the two ends.

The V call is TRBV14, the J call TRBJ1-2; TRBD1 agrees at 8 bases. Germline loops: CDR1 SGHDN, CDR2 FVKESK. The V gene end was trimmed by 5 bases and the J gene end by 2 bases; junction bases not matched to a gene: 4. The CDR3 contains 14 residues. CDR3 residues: CASSTRQGNYGYTF. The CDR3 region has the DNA TGTGCCAGCAGCACCAGACAGGGGAACTATGGCTACACCTTC.

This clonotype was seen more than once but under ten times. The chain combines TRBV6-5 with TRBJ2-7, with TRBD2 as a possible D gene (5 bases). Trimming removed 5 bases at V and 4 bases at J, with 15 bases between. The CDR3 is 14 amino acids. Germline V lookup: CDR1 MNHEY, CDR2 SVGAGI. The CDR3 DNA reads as TGTGCCAGCAGTCCCCACGGAGGCGGGTACGAGCAGTACGTC. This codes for CASSPHGGGYEQYV.

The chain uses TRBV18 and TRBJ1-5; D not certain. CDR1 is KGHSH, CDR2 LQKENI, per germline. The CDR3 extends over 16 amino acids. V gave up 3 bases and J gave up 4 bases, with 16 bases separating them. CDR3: CASSPTNWGKNQPQHF. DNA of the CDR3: TGTGCCAGCTCACCTACTAATTGGGGAAAGAATCAGCCCCAGCATTTT.

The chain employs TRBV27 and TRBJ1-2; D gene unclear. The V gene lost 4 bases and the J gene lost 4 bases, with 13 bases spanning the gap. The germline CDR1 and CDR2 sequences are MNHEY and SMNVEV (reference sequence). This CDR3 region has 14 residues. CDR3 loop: CASSYAAGSYGYTF. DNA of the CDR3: TGTGCCAGCAGTTACGCAGCAGGCAGCTATGGCTACACCTTC.